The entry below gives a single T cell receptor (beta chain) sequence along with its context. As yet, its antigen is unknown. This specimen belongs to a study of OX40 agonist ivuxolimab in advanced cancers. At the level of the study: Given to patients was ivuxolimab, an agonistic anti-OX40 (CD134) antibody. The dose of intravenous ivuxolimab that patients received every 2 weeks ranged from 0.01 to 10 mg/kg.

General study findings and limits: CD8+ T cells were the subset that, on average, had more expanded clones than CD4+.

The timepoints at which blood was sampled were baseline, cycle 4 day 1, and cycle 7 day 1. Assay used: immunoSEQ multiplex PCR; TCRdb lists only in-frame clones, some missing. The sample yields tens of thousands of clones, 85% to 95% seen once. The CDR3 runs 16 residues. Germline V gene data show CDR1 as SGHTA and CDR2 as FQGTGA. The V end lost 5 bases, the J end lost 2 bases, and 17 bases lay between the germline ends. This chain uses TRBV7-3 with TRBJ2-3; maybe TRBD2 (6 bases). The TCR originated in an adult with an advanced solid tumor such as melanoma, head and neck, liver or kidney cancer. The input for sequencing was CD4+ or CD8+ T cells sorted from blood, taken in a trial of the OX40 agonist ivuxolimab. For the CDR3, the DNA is TGTGCCAGCAGCCCCGCCCGGGGGATACACACAGATACGCAGTATTTT. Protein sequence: CASSPARGIHTDTQYF. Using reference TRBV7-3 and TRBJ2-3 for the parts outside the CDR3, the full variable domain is GAGVSQTPSNKVTEKGKYVELRCDPISGHTALYWYRQSLGQGPEFLIYFQGTGAADDSGLPNDRFFAVRPEGSVSTLKIQRTERGDSAVYLCASSPARGIHTDTQYFGPGTRLTVL.